These T cell receptor beta chains were read from a single sample in a study of T cells in Graves' hyperthyroidism and ophthalmopathy. TCRdb reprocessed the multiplex PCR reads with MiXCR, giving one entry per CDR3 protein. The sample gives around 540,000 distinct CDR3 sequences, approximately 44% of which show up once; approximately 8.2% is in the top ten. Source material: peripheral blood or thyroid tissue (not recorded which). The source is a woman between 18 and 29 years old with Graves' hyperthyroidism. Each CDR3 is given with its conserved first and last residue. D genes are given only for firm matches. The size entry is marked missing in some rows and otherwise reads once, few, many or a size class.

D: TRBD1
V: TRBV24-1
size: many
J: TRBJ1-4
CDR3: CATSDPGTGTNEKLFF
DNA: TGTGCCACCAGTGATCCCGGGACAGGGACTAATGAAAAACTGTTTTTT

D: -
V: TRBV20-1
size: -
J: TRBJ2-7
CDR3: CSARGRLAFKTYEQYF
DNA: TGCAGTGCTAGAGGGCGGCTAGCGTTCAAGACCTACGAGCAGTACTTC

D: -
V: TRBV12-3/TRBV12-4
size: -
J: TRBJ2-7
CDR3: CASSFWRAEQYF
DNA: TGTGCCAGCAGTTTCTGGCGGGCCGAGCAGTACTTC

D: -
V: TRBV19
size: few
J: TRBJ1-3
CDR3: CASTESDIAGNTIYF
DNA: TGTGCCAGCACCGAATCTGACATAGCGGGGAACACCATATATTTT

D: TRBD1
V: TRBV29-1
size: many
J: TRBJ1-6
CDR3: CSVGTGARNSPLHF
DNA: TGCAGCGTCGGGACAGGGGCGAGAAATTCACCCCTCCACTTT

D: -
V: TRBV25-1
size: many
J: TRBJ1-6
CDR3: CASSEGVNSPLHF
DNA: TGTGCCAGCAGTGAGGGAGTCAATTCACCCCTCCACTTT

D: -
V: TRBV15
size: -
J: TRBJ1-5
CDR3: CATSKGGGQETQHF
DNA: TGTGCCACCAGCAAAGGCGGGGGGCAAGAGACCCAGCATTTT

D: -
V: TRBV19
size: few
J: TRBJ1-4
CDR3: CASSLVDNEKLFF
DNA: TGTGCCAGTAGTCTGGTTGATAATGAAAAACTGTTTTTT

D: -
V: TRBV9
size: -
J: TRBJ2-6
CDR3: CASSSSSSYSGANVLTF
DNA: TGTGCCAGCAGTTCCTCTTCGTCCTACTCGGGGGCCAACGTCCTGACTTTC

D: TRBD1
V: TRBV7-9
size: many
J: TRBJ1-5
CDR3: CASSPTGAYNQPQHF
DNA: TGTGCCAGCAGCCCGACAGGGGCGTACAATCAGCCCCAGCATTTT

D: -
V: TRBV5-1
size: few
J: TRBJ1-4
CDR3: CASSLWGLAGLFF
DNA: TGCGCCAGCAGCTTGTGGGGCCTTGCGGGACTGTTTTTT

D: TRBD1
V: TRBV11-2
size: few
J: TRBJ2-7
CDR3: CADRDSHYEQYF
DNA: TGTGCCGACCGGGACAGTCATTACGAGCAGTACTTC

D: TRBD1
V: TRBV14
size: -
J: TRBJ1-2
CDR3: CASSTHGTGDGYTF
DNA: TGTGCCAGCAGCACACACGGGACAGGGGATGGCTACACCTTC

D: -
V: TRBV7-9
size: -
J: TRBJ1-3
CDR3: CASSLGAVNTIYF
DNA: TGTGCCAGCAGCTTAGGTGCGGTCAACACCATATATTTT

D: -
V: TRBV10-3
size: many
J: TRBJ2-5
CDR3: CAIRNRDPQETQYF
DNA: TGTGCCATCAGAAACCGGGACCCTCAAGAGACCCAGTACTTC

D: TRBD2
V: TRBV12-5
size: -
J: TRBJ2-5
CDR3: CASGLVPSSGETQYF
DNA: TGTGCTAGTGGTTTGGTACCGTCTAGCGGGGAGACCCAGTACTTC

D: TRBD1
V: TRBV20-1
size: -
J: TRBJ2-7
CDR3: CSATDREAEQYF
DNA: TGCAGTGCCACGGACAGGGAAGCCGAGCAGTACTTC

D: -
V: TRBV23-1
size: once
J: TRBJ1-1
CDR3: CASVPGVGSRLNTEAFF
DNA: TGCGCCAGCGTACCGGGGGTGGGAAGCAGGTTAAACACTGAAGCTTTCTTT

D: -
V: TRBV25-1
size: -
J: TRBJ1-5
CDR3: CARDEAGDNQPQHF
DNA: TGTGCTAGAGATGAGGCAGGGGATAATCAGCCCCAGCATTTT

D: -
V: TRBV15
size: -
J: TRBJ1-1
CDR3: CATSPDNVNTEAFF
DNA: TGTGCCACCAGCCCCGATAACGTGAACACTGAAGCTTTCTTT

D: -
V: TRBV11-1
size: -
J: TRBJ1-2
CDR3: CASSSTATNYGYTF
DNA: TGTGCCAGCAGCTCGACAGCGACGAACTATGGCTACACCTTC

D: -
V: TRBV13
size: few
J: TRBJ1-1
CDR3: CASSFTGTNTEAFF
DNA: TGTGCCAGCAGCTTCACAGGGACGAACACTGAAGCTTTCTTT

D: TRBD1
V: TRBV5-1
size: -
J: TRBJ1-2
CDR3: CASSLDRGAYGYTF
DNA: TGCGCCAGCAGCTTGGACAGGGGTGCCTATGGCTACACCTTC

D: -
V: TRBV10-3
size: many
J: TRBJ1-5
CDR3: CAISEWGRGNQPQHF
DNA: TGTGCCATCAGTGAGTGGGGCAGGGGAAATCAGCCCCAGCATTTT

D: TRBD2
V: TRBV9
size: -
J: TRBJ2-2
CDR3: CASTGGRGTGELFF
DNA: TGTGCCAGCACTGGCGGGAGGGGCACCGGGGAGCTGTTTTTT

D: -
V: TRBV10-3
size: many
J: TRBJ1-1
CDR3: CAISESQGSTEAFF
DNA: TGTGCCATCAGTGAGTCCCAGGGGAGCACTGAAGCTTTCTTT

D: -
V: TRBV7-9
size: few
J: TRBJ2-7
CDR3: CASSILVFGEQYF
DNA: TGTGCCAGCAGCATCCTAGTCTTTGGCGAGCAGTACTTC

D: -
V: TRBV15
size: -
J: TRBJ1-3
CDR3: CATSRDPAPGAGNTIYF
DNA: TGTGCCACCAGCAGAGACCCAGCCCCAGGGGCTGGAAACACCATATATTTT

D: -
V: TRBV9
size: -
J: TRBJ1-2
CDR3: CASKGVGYTF
DNA: TGTGCCAGCAAAGGGGTCGGCTACACCTTC

D: TRBD2
V: TRBV10-3
size: -
J: TRBJ2-7
CDR3: CASSFRRESYEQYF
DNA: TGTGCCAGCAGTTTTCGGCGGGAGTCCTACGAGCAGTACTTC

D: TRBD2
V: TRBV20-1
size: -
J: TRBJ2-5
CDR3: CSAPGLAGTRETQYF
DNA: TGCAGTGCCCCTGGACTAGCGGGAACTCGGGAGACCCAGTACTTC

D: -
V: TRBV25-1
size: -
J: TRBJ2-5
CDR3: CASSEYGVRETQYF
DNA: TGTGCCAGCAGTGAATATGGGGTTCGAGAGACCCAGTACTTC

D: -
V: TRBV2
size: -
J: TRBJ2-5
CDR3: CASSEGGIYGETQYF
DNA: TGTGCCAGTAGTGAAGGCGGTATTTATGGGGAGACCCAGTACTTC

D: -
V: TRBV10-3
size: many
J: TRBJ2-7
CDR3: CAISDGMAGYEQYF
DNA: TGTGCCATCAGTGACGGGATGGCGGGGTACGAGCAGTACTTC

D: -
V: TRBV6-6
size: -
J: TRBJ2-5
CDR3: CANSYGPAETQYF
DNA: TGTGCCAACAGTTATGGGCCAGCGGAGACCCAGTACTTC

D: -
V: TRBV24-1
size: -
J: TRBJ2-1
CDR3: CATSDPGGPDEYEQFF
DNA: TGTGCCACCAGTGACCCGGGCGGGCCCGATGAGTATGAGCAGTTCTTC

D: -
V: TRBV15
size: -
J: TRBJ1-2
CDR3: CATSRERSDWEGYGYTF
DNA: TGTGCCACCAGCAGAGAACGGTCGGATTGGGAGGGATATGGCTACACCTTC

D: TRBD1
V: TRBV7-3
size: -
J: TRBJ2-5
CDR3: CASSVTGTGIGETQYF
DNA: TGTGCCAGCAGCGTAACCGGGACAGGGATTGGAGAGACCCAGTACTTC

D: -
V: TRBV25-1
size: -
J: TRBJ1-1
CDR3: CASSLYVGRNTEAFF
DNA: TGTGCCAGCAGCCTGTACGTCGGGCGGAACACTGAAGCTTTCTTT

D: TRBD1
V: TRBV29-1
size: -
J: TRBJ1-5
CDR3: CSAAGTAGGNQPQHF
DNA: TGCAGCGCAGCCGGGACAGCCGGGGGCAATCAGCCCCAGCATTTT

D: -
V: TRBV7-9
size: -
J: TRBJ2-7
CDR3: CASSNLEGLASYEQYF
DNA: TGTGCCAGCAGCAACCTCGAAGGGTTAGCTAGCTACGAGCAGTACTTC

D: TRBD2
V: TRBV10-3
size: many
J: TRBJ2-6
CDR3: CAISERSGASGANVLTF
DNA: TGTGCCATCAGTGAGAGGAGCGGGGCCTCTGGGGCCAACGTCCTGACTTTC

D: TRBD2
V: TRBV7-2
size: many
J: TRBJ2-7
CDR3: CASSPGSGSVEQYF
DNA: TGTGCCAGCAGCCCTGGGAGCGGGAGTGTTGAGCAGTACTTC

D: -
V: TRBV12-3/TRBV12-4
size: few
J: TRBJ1-5
CDR3: CASSFGIQQPQHF
DNA: TGTGCCAGCAGTTTTGGGATCCAACAGCCCCAGCATTTT

D: TRBD1
V: TRBV7-9
size: few
J: TRBJ2-7
CDR3: CASSQGGQGQYF
DNA: TGTGCCAGCAGCCAGGGTGGACAGGGACAGTACTTC

D: -
V: TRBV20-1
size: -
J: TRBJ1-5
CDR3: CSAISSARVDQPQHF
DNA: TGCAGTGCTATAAGCTCTGCCCGGGTCGATCAGCCCCAGCATTTT

D: -
V: TRBV29-1
size: once
J: TRBJ1-5
CDR3: CSVAVTEYQPQHF
DNA: TGCAGCGTTGCGGTGACAGAGTATCAGCCCCAGCATTTT

D: TRBD1
V: TRBV10-3
size: medium-sized
J: TRBJ1-1
CDR3: CAIGTGNTEAFF
DNA: TGTGCCATCGGGACAGGAAACACTGAAGCTTTCTTT

D: TRBD1
V: TRBV7-9
size: many
J: TRBJ1-4
CDR3: CASSQDRLNEKLFF
DNA: TGTGCCAGCAGCCAGGACAGGCTCAATGAAAAACTGTTTTTT

D: -
V: TRBV5-1
size: -
J: TRBJ1-2
CDR3: CASRKEGAHYGYTF
DNA: TGCGCCAGCCGAAAAGAGGGCGCCCACTATGGCTACACCTTC

D: -
V: TRBV29-1
size: -
J: TRBJ1-5
CDR3: CSVEQPGQPQHF
DNA: TGCAGCGTTGAACAGCCAGGCCAGCCCCAGCATTTT

D: TRBD1
V: TRBV7-2
size: many
J: TRBJ1-6
CDR3: CASSPGQGTSPLHF
DNA: TGTGCCAGCAGCCCGGGACAGGGCACTTCACCCCTCCACTTT

D: -
V: TRBV7-3
size: -
J: TRBJ2-3
CDR3: CASSQVLGGAITDTQYF
DNA: TGTGCCAGCAGCCAAGTTTTGGGCGGGGCTATCACAGATACGCAGTATTTT

D: TRBD1
V: TRBV11-1
size: -
J: TRBJ1-2
CDR3: CASSDSGGHYGYTF
DNA: TGTGCCAGCAGCGATTCAGGGGGCCACTATGGCTACACCTTC

D: -
V: TRBV6-6
size: few
J: TRBJ2-7
CDR3: CASTRPGQYSEQYF
DNA: TGTGCCAGCACTAGGCCCGGCCAGTATAGCGAGCAGTACTTC

D: -
V: TRBV12-3/TRBV12-4
size: -
J: TRBJ2-5
CDR3: CASSLARAKGTQYF
DNA: TGTGCCAGCAGTTTAGCCAGGGCTAAAGGGACCCAGTACTTC

D: -
V: TRBV7-6
size: many
J: TRBJ2-7
CDR3: CASSADYEQYF
DNA: TGTGCCAGCAGCGCAGACTACGAGCAGTACTTC

D: TRBD1
V: TRBV29-1
size: many
J: TRBJ1-1
CDR3: CSVEEGGQEGCEAFF
DNA: TGCAGCGTTGAAGAGGGAGGACAGGAGGGGTGTGAAGCTTTCTTT

D: -
V: TRBV27
size: -
J: TRBJ1-5
CDR3: CASSSKVHQPQHF
DNA: TGTGCCAGCAGTTCAAAGGTCCATCAGCCCCAGCATTTT